A selection of T cell receptor beta chains follows, all from one sample in a study of T cell changes during pregnancy in multiple sclerosis. Here immunoSEQ multiplex PCR was the method, and the copy in TCRdb shows in-frame clones only, minus some. Among about 36,000 clones listed, approximately 90% were seen once. Sequencing used CD4+ T cells from peripheral blood mononuclear cells, obtained in the first trimester of pregnancy. Receptors were obtained from a female donor with multiple sclerosis, enrolled in a pregnancy study. Each CDR3 is given with its conserved first and last residue. Each record gives: V gene, clone size, J gene, D gene, CDR3 protein, CDR3 DNA. A D gene is named only where the DNA matches it firmly. The size entry is marked missing in some rows and otherwise reads once, few, many or a size class.

V: TRBV7-6
size: NA
J: TRBJ2-1
D: NA
CDR3: CASSHRDEEQFF
DNA: TGTGCCAGCAGCCACAGGGATGAGGAGCAGTTCTTC

V: TRBV11-1
size: NA
J: TRBJ2-1
D: TRBD2
CDR3: CASSFLGREYNEQFF
DNA: TGTGCCAGCAGCTTCTTAGGGCGGGAGTACAATGAGCAGTTCTTC

V: TRBV5-1
size: NA
J: TRBJ2-7
D: TRBD2
CDR3: CASSLWSGSGRVYEQYF
DNA: TGCGCCAGCAGCTTGTGGTCTGGTAGCGGGAGGGTGTACGAGCAGTACTTC

V: TRBV27
size: once
J: TRBJ2-3
D: TRBD1
CDR3: CASSRTGNTDTQYF
DNA: TGTGCCAGCAGTCGGACAGGGAACACAGATACGCAGTATTTT

V: TRBV5-1
size: NA
J: TRBJ1-3
D: TRBD1
CDR3: CASSSTGGPSGNTIYF
DNA: TGCGCCAGCAGTTCGACAGGGGGCCCGTCTGGAAACACCATATATTTT

V: TRBV2
size: NA
J: TRBJ1-1
D: TRBD1
CDR3: CASSGQGNTEAFF
DNA: TGTGCCAGCTCGGGACAGGGCAACACTGAAGCTTTCTTT

V: TRBV28
size: NA
J: TRBJ1-2
D: NA
CDR3: CASTVQANYGYTF
DNA: TGTGCCAGCACGGTGCAGGCCAACTATGGCTACACCTTC

V: TRBV7-3
size: NA
J: TRBJ2-1
D: NA
CDR3: CASSLRGGSLLVDEQFF
DNA: TGTGCCAGCAGCTTAAGGGGAGGCAGCCTATTAGTTGATGAGCAGTTCTTC

V: TRBV5-4
size: NA
J: TRBJ2-5
D: TRBD2
CDR3: CASSFDLTSGRAGGETQYF
DNA: TGTGCCAGCAGCTTCGACTTGACTAGCGGGAGGGCCGGAGGGGAGACCCAGTACTTC

V: TRBV15
size: NA
J: TRBJ2-7
D: NA
CDR3: CATSRAGAGAYEQYF
DNA: TGTGCCACCAGCAGAGCGGGTGCAGGGGCCTACGAGCAGTACTTC

V: TRBV6-6
size: NA
J: TRBJ2-1
D: TRBD2
CDR3: CASSYSPSGRYNEQFF
DNA: TGTGCCAGCAGTTACTCGCCTAGCGGGAGATACAATGAGCAGTTCTTC

V: TRBV18
size: NA
J: TRBJ2-1
D: TRBD2
CDR3: CASSPLLAGVGHEQFF
DNA: TGTGCCAGCTCACCTTTGCTGGCGGGAGTTGGCCATGAGCAGTTCTTC

V: TRBV2
size: NA
J: TRBJ1-2
D: NA
CDR3: CASKFGTTGYTF
DNA: TGTGCCAGCAAATTTGGCACTACTGGCTACACCTTC

V: TRBV7-3
size: NA
J: TRBJ2-1
D: TRBD2
CDR3: CASSLRPSGRAVNEQFF
DNA: TGTGCCAGCAGCTTAAGACCTAGCGGGAGGGCCGTAAATGAGCAGTTCTTC

V: TRBV7-3
size: NA
J: TRBJ2-5
D: TRBD2
CDR3: CASSLIRGTSGAIEETQYF
DNA: TGTGCCAGCAGTCTCATCAGGGGGACTAGCGGGGCGATAGAAGAGACCCAGTACTTC

V: TRBV19
size: NA
J: TRBJ2-2
D: TRBD2
CDR3: CASIRPGLAGGNTGELFF
DNA: TGTGCCAGTATCCGACCGGGACTAGCGGGAGGTAACACCGGGGAGCTGTTTTTT

V: TRBV6-1
size: NA
J: TRBJ2-7
D: NA
CDR3: CASSPAASPRQYF
DNA: TGTGCCAGCAGTCCAGCGGCCAGTCCTCGGCAGTACTTC